This T cell receptor (beta chain) was sequenced in a study of a mutant IDH1 vaccine in newly diagnosed glioma. Study as a whole: The treated group averaged 40.4 years old and was roughly 60% male, around 38% female.

Sequencing was performed with immunoSEQ multiplex PCR; in TCRdb, only in-frame clones are kept and a portion is missing. The data contain approximately 27,000 clones, 80% to 90% of them singletons. Time point described: week 5, during vaccination. In every dose of vaccine, 300 ug of mutant IDH1 20-mer peptide was given alongside topical imiquimod. CDR1 is SGHTA and CDR2 is FQGNSA in the germline V gene. J gave up 4 bases and V 5 bases, and 0 bases lay outside the gene matches. CDR3 length: 15 amino acids. The count of this clone is one. Its antigen is still unknown. The V call is TRBV7-2, the J call TRBJ2-1; 15 bases are a match to TRBD2. This specimen was PBMCs, taken from a glioma patient whose treatment included an IDH1 peptide vaccine. The TCR originated in a man younger than 30 with glioma. In DNA, the CDR3 is TGTGCCAGCAGCGGACTAGCGGGAGGGTACAATGAGCAGTTCTTC. Residues: CASSGLAGGYNEQFF. Supplemented by reference TRBV7-2 and TRBJ2-1, the full variable domain reads GAGVSQSPSNKVTEKGKDVELRCDPISGHTALYWYRQSLGQGLEFLIYFQGNSAPDKSGLPSDRFSAERTGGSVSTLTIQRTQQEDSAVYLCASSGLAGGYNEQFFGPGTRLTVL.